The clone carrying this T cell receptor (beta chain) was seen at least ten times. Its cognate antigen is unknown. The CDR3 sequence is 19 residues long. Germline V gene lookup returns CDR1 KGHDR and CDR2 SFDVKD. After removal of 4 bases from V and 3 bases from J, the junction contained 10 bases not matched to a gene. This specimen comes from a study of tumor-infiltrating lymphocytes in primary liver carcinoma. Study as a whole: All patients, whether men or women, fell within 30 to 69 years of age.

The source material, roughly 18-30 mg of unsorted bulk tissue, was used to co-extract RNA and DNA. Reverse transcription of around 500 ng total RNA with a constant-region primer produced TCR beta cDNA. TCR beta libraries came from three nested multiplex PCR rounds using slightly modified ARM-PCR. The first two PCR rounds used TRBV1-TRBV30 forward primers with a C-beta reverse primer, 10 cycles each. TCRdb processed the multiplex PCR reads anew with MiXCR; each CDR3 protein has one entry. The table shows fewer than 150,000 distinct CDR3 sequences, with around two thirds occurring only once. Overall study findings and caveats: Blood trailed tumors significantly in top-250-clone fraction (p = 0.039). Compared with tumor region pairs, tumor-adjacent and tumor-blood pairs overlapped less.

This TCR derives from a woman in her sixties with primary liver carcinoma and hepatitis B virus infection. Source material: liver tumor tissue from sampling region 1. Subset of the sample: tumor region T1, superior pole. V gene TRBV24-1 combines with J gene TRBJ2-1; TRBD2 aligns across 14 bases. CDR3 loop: CATSDPGTSGRNGYNEQFF. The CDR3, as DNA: TGTGCCACCAGTGACCCTGGGACTAGCGGGAGAAACGGCTACAATGAGCAGTTCTTC.